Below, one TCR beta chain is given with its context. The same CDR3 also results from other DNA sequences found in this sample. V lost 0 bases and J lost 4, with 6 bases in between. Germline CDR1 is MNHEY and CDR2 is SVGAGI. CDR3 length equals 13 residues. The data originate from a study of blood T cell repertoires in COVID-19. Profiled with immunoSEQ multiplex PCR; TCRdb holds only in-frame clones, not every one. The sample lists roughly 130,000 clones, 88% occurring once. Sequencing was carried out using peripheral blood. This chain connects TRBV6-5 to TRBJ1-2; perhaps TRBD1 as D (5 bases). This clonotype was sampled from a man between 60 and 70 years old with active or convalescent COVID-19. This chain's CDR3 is CASSYSGGYGYTF. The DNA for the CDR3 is TGTGCCAGCAGTTACTCGGGGGGCTATGGCTACACCTTC.